Presented here are 27 T cell receptor beta chains from one specimen sequenced in a study of OX40 agonist ivuxolimab in advanced cancers. Data came from immunoSEQ multiplex PCR; TCRdb stores just in-frame clones and leaves some out. The sample gives about 72,000 clones, roughly four fifths of which show up once; roughly 2.4% is in the top ten. The sample was CD4+ or CD8+ T cells sorted from blood, taken in a trial of the OX40 agonist ivuxolimab. The receptors here all came from an adult with an advanced solid tumor such as melanoma, head and neck, liver or kidney cancer.

The chain links TRBV6-1 to TRBJ1-2; TRBD1 might be the D (5 bases). Trimming pared 1 base from V and 9 bases from J, leaving 12 bases between. Germline assignment: CDR1 MNHNS and CDR2 SASEGT. The CDR3 covers 13 residues. CDR3 DNA: TGTGCCAGCAGTGAAGGTGGGGGAGCGAGCTACACCTTC. Amino acid sequence: CASSEGGGASYTF.

This chain connects TRBV9 to TRBJ2-3; no clear D. The ends were cut back, 3 bases at V and 0 bases at J, with 14 bases in the middle. CDR3 length: 16 residues. CDR1 and CDR2 (germline): SGDLS, YYNGEE. Written as DNA, the CDR3 is TGTGCCAGCAGCGCAGCCTGGCTTGCTAGCACAGATACGCAGTATTTT. Translating it yields CASSAAWLASTDTQYF. The full variable domain, in which reference TRBV9 and TRBJ2-3 provide the parts outside the CDR3, is DSGVTQTPKHLITATGQRVTLRCSPRSGDLSVYWYQQSLDQGLQFLIQYYNGEERAKGNILERFSAQQFPDLHSELNLSSLELGDSALYFCASSAAWLASTDTQYFGPGTRLTVL.

The chain couples TRBV19 to TRBJ1-3; the D gene is possibly TRBD1 (5 bases). Trimming took 2 bases from V and 4 from J, leaving 12 bases between them. Germline CDR1 is LNHDA and CDR2 is SQIVND (reference sequence). This CDR3 region has 15 residues. As DNA, the CDR3 is TGTGCCAGTAGTATATCGGCAGGGAGGGGAAACACCATATATTTT. As protein: CASSISAGRGNTIYF.

The rearrangement uses TRBV18 and TRBJ2-2, with 8 bases aligning to TRBD2. CDR3 size: 18 residues. The germline V gene has CDR1 KGHSH and CDR2 LQKENI. With V trimmed by 2 bases and J by 2 bases, 10 bases remained unmatched. As DNA, the CDR3 is TGTGCCAGCTCACCAATCCCGCGGGGGGCGGATAACACCGGGGAGCTGTTTTTT. The encoded protein is CASSPIPRGADNTGELFF.

The CDR3 region is CASSMLRGESNQPQHF. The CDR3 nucleotides are TGTGCCAGTAGTATGCTGAGGGGGGAGAGCAATCAGCCCCAGCATTTT. The chain has TRBV19 and TRBJ1-5, with D perhaps TRBD1 (6 bases). The CDR3 length is 16 residues. Germline V gene sequence: CDR1 LNHDA, CDR2 SQIVND (reference sequence). The ends were cut back, 3 bases at V and 1 base at J, with 13 bases in the middle.

Written as DNA, the CDR3 is TGTGCCAGCGGCAACCGGGCCGGCGGTAGGAGCATTCAGTACTTC. It translates to CASGNRAGGRSIQYF. The rearrangement links TRBV6-1 to TRBJ2-4; D uncertain. The CDR3 has 15 amino acids. V was shortened by 8 bases and J by 9 bases, with 23 bases between the two germline ends. In germline, CDR1 is MNHNS, CDR2 SASEGT.

V is TRBV5-4 and J is TRBJ1-2, with unresolved D. Germline CDR1 and CDR2: SGHNT and YYREEE (reference sequence). The V and J ends lost 4 bases and 2 bases respectively, with 12 bases between them. The CDR3 runs 14 residues. The CDR3 region is CASSPSTVNYGYTF. The CDR3 DNA reads TGTGCCAGCAGCCCTTCCACAGTGAACTATGGCTACACCTTC.

The chain couples TRBV6-6 to TRBJ2-1; 9 bases align to TRBD2. Germline CDR1 reads MNHNY; CDR2 reads SVGAGI (reference sequence). The CDR3 spans 15 residues. Unmatched junction bases numbered 8, after V lost 4 bases and J lost 7 bases. CDR3 protein: CASSLISGSGNEQFF. CDR3 sequence (DNA): TGTGCCAGCAGTTTGATTAGCGGGAGTGGAAATGAGCAGTTCTTC.

This sequence joins TRBV5-4 and TRBJ2-2; D remains ambiguous. Germline values: CDR1 SGHNT, CDR2 YYREEE (reference sequence). Trimming stripped 2 bases from V and 6 bases from J, with 8 bases between. The CDR3 runs 13 residues. This CDR3 is CASSLAWAGELFF. CDR3 DNA: TGTGCCAGCAGCTTAGCTTGGGCCGGGGAGCTGTTTTTT. Full variable domain (rest looked up from reference TRBV5-4 and TRBJ2-2): ETGVTQSPTHLIKTRGQQVTLRCSSQSGHNTVSWYQQALGQGPQFIFQYYREEENGRGNFPPRFSGLQFPNYSSELNVNALELDDSALYLCASSLAWAGELFFGEGSRLTVL.

This clone was recorded only once. The rearrangement joins TRBV5-1 to TRBJ1-2; 7 bases match TRBD1. Germline V CDR1 and CDR2: SGHRS, YFSETQ. Trimming at V came to 4 bases and at J to 3 bases, leaving 12 bases not matched to a gene. The CDR3 sequence is 16 residues long. For the CDR3, the DNA is TGCGCCAGCAGCCTGGAATTAGGAGGGACAGACTATGGCTACACCTTC. It codes for CASSLELGGTDYGYTF. The variable domain in full, completed from reference TRBV5-1 and TRBJ1-2, reads KAGVTQTPRYLIKTRGQQVTLSCSPISGHRSVSWYQQTPGQGLQFLFEYFSETQRNKGNFPGRFSGRQFSNSRSEMNVSTLELGDSALYLCASSLELGGTDYGYTFGSGTRLTVV.

The V gene is TRBV6-4, the J gene TRBJ1-1; no firm D call. Germline assignment: CDR1 MRHNA and CDR2 SNTAGT. The CDR3 is made up of 13 amino acids. Deletions cut 3 bases from V and 4 bases from J, with 9 bases between. The CDR3 region has the DNA TGTGCCAGCAGTGAATATGTAGGCACTGAAGCTTTCTTT. The encoded protein is CASSEYVGTEAFF.

The V call is TRBV5-1, the J call TRBJ2-7; the D is unclear. The germline V gene has CDR1 SGHRS and CDR2 YFSETQ. CDR3 length: 12 amino acids. V was clipped by 1 base and J by 5 bases, with 7 bases between them. CDR3 bases: TGCGCCAGCAGCTTGACGTTGGACGAGCAGTACTTC. Translated: CASSLTLDEQYF.

The rearrangement links TRBV30 to TRBJ2-5; D remains ambiguous. V was shortened by 2 bases and J by 2 bases, with 6 bases between the two germline ends. This CDR3 has 12 amino acids. Germline CDR1 and CDR2: GTSNPN and SVGIG (reference sequence). The DNA of the CDR3 is TGTGCCTGGAGTAGAAAACAAGAGACCCAGTACTTC. As protein: CAWSRKQETQYF.

This clone was counted a single time. The gene calls are TRBV28 and TRBJ2-7; 8 bases map to TRBD1. V trimming: 6 bases; J trimming: 1 base; junction bases outside the gene matches: 8. The germline V gene has CDR1 MDHEN and CDR2 SYDVKM. CDR3 length: 15 amino acids. The CDR3 reads CASSATGQVSYEQYF. DNA for the CDR3: TGTGCCAGCAGCGCTACGGGACAGGTTTCCTACGAGCAGTACTTC.

The chain is built from TRBV30 and TRBJ2-4; either TRBD1 or TRBD2 may fit D (6 bases each). V was shortened by 3 bases and J by 0 bases, with 12 bases between the two germline ends. Germline V gene lookup returns CDR1 GTSNPN and CDR2 SVGIG (reference sequence). The CDR3 has 15 amino acids. CDR3 nucleotide sequence: TGTGCCTGGAGATTCGGGGGCGAAGCCAAAAACATTCAGTACTTC. Its translation: CAWRFGGEAKNIQYF. The complete variable domain, with remaining parts taken from reference TRBV30 and TRBJ2-4, reads SQTIHQWPATLVQPVGSPLSLECTVEGTSNPNLYWYRQAAGRGLQLLFYSVGIGQISSEVPQNLSASRPQDRQFILSSKKLLLSDSGFYLCAWRFGGEAKNIQYFGAGTRLSVL.

The rearrangement links TRBV2 to TRBJ1-2; D is unclear. V lost 6 bases, J lost 3 bases, and 11 bases lay in between. Germline CDR1 is SNHLY and CDR2 is FYNNEI. This CDR3 has 13 amino acids. CDR3 nucleotide sequence: TGTGCCAGCAGGGAGGACTCCGACTATGGCTACACCTTC. Residues: CASREDSDYGYTF.

In the case of this clone: The same CDR3 can be traced to other DNA sequences in this sample. The chain uses TRBV18 and TRBJ2-5; D is unclear. V lost 2 bases, J lost 5 bases, and 6 bases lay in between. Germline assignment: CDR1 KGHSH and CDR2 LQKENI. The CDR3 is 12 residues long. CDR3 residues: CASSPKRETQYF. The CDR3 DNA reads as TGTGCCAGCTCACCAAAGAGGGAGACCCAGTACTTC.

V is TRBV15 and J is TRBJ2-3, with D possibly TRBD1 on 6 matching bases. Germline V gene data show CDR1 as LNHNV and CDR2 as YYDKDF (reference sequence). V was shortened by 3 bases and J by 0 bases, with 13 bases between the two germline ends. The CDR3 extends over 16 amino acids. CDR3: CATSRNRDLSTDTQYF. The CDR3 DNA reads as TGTGCCACCAGCAGGAACAGGGACCTTAGCACAGATACGCAGTATTTT.

This rearrangement joins TRBV30 to TRBJ1-4; D remains ambiguous. Germline lookup yields CDR1 GTSNPN and CDR2 SVGIG (reference sequence). This CDR3 has 12 residues. Trimming shortened V by 8 bases and J by 0 bases, and 7 bases separated the two germline ends. The CDR3 region is CAPPTTNEKLFF. Here the CDR3 DNA reads TGTGCCCCCCCTACAACTAATGAAAAACTGTTTTTT.

This clone was detected once. This chain links TRBV29-1 with TRBJ2-5; tentatively, D is TRBD2 (6 bases). V was clipped by 3 bases and J by 5 bases, with 7 bases between them. Germline loops: CDR1 SQVTM, CDR2 ANQGSEA. The CDR3 has 11 amino acids. CDR3 amino acids: CSVDLAETQYF. The CDR3 bases are TGCAGCGTTGACCTAGCGGAGACCCAGTACTTC.

The CDR3 nucleotides are TGCAGCGTTTCAAGGGGGGGCGGCAATCAGCCCCAGCATTTT. Protein product: CSVSRGGGNQPQHF. This chain links TRBV29-1 with TRBJ1-5, with D possibly being TRBD1 (6 bases). The CDR3 spans 14 residues. V was pared by 5 bases and J by 2 bases, with 13 bases between. Per the germline V gene, CDR1 is SQVTM and CDR2 is ANQGSEA.

V is TRBV4-3 and J is TRBJ1-4; TRBD1 agrees at 7 bases. This CDR3 is built from 13 residues. The V gene's germline CDR1 is LGHNA and CDR2 YSLEER. V trimming: 4 bases; J trimming: 5 bases; junction bases outside the gene matches: 1. CDR3 coding DNA: TGCGCCAGCAGCCGGGACAGAAATGAAAAACTGTTTTTT. As protein: CASSRDRNEKLFF.

The chain links TRBV11-2 to TRBJ2-1, with TRBD2 as a possible D gene (5 bases). Germline V CDR1 and CDR2: SGHAT, FQNNGV. The CDR3 is 14 residues long. The ends were cut back, 1 base at V and 10 bases at J, with 14 bases in the middle. This chain's CDR3 is CASSLGGPDAEQFF. The CDR3 region has the DNA TGTGCCAGCAGCTTAGGCGGGCCGGACGCGGAGCAGTTCTTC.

The chain has TRBV10-3 and TRBJ2-3; 10 nucleotides line up with TRBD2. This CDR3 comprises 14 residues. V shed 11 bases and J 5 bases; nucleotides not matched to a gene: 10. CDR1 and CDR2 (germline): ENHRY, SYGVKD. Here the CDR3 DNA reads TGTGCCGCTGAACCCGGGACTAGCGTAGATACGCAGTATTTT. Translating gives CAAEPGTSVDTQYF.

This clone came up once. V is TRBV5-4 and J is TRBJ1-1, with TRBD1 as a possible D gene (6 bases). Trimming shortened V by 6 bases and J by 5 bases, and 14 bases separated the two germline ends. This CDR3 region has 13 residues. Germline-derived CDR1 and CDR2 are SGHNT and YYREEE (reference sequence). The DNA of the CDR3 is TGTGCCAGCACCTCCGAGGGGGAAACTGAAGCTTTCTTT. This gives the protein CASTSEGETEAFF.

Only one count was recorded for this clone. CDR3 in DNA: TGTGCCAGCAACCGACTAGCGGGTTTTTCCTACGAGCAGTACTTC. It yields the protein CASNRLAGFSYEQYF. This chain uses TRBV28 with TRBJ2-7; 10 nucleotides align to TRBD2. With 7 bases clipped from V and 1 base from J, the junction kept 7 bases outside the gene matches. Germline V gene sequence: CDR1 MDHEN, CDR2 SYDVKM. This CDR3 is 15 amino acids long.

The chain carries TRBV18 and TRBJ1-4; 8 bases are a match to TRBD1. This CDR3 spans 15 amino acids. The germline CDR1 and CDR2 sequences are KGHSH and LQKENI. Trimming at V came to 3 bases and at J to 9 bases, leaving 9 bases not matched to a gene. The chain's CDR3 is CASSPATGVRQKLFF. The CDR3, as DNA: TGTGCCAGCTCACCTGCGACAGGGGTTCGGCAAAAACTGTTTTTT.